Below, 20 T cell receptor beta chains from the same sample are listed, as sequenced in a study of T-cell reconstitution after alpha-beta-depleted transplantation in children. Unique molecular identifiers tagged the TCRbeta library. TCRdb recomputed calls from the PCR reads with MiXCR, one row per CDR3 protein. In the table there are fewer than 1 million distinct CDR3 sequences, roughly 15% of which are singletons. The sample consisted of PBMCs, mostly from graft donor cells, taken 360 days after TCRalphabeta/CD19-depleted stem cell transplant. These receptors were collected from a male patient under 18 who had a stem cell transplant for acute lymphoblastic leukemia, so the T cells may come from the graft donor.

This clonotype has only a few counts. The V call is TRBV29-1, the J call TRBJ2-1, with a tentative D call TRBD1 (6 bases). The germline V gene encodes CDR1 SQVTM and CDR2 ANQGSEA. The CDR3 is made up of 12 amino acids. V lost 6 bases to trimming and J lost 8 bases, with 14 bases between them. The CDR3 is CSVARTDDEQFF. The CDR3 DNA sequence: TGCAGCGTGGCACGGACAGACGATGAGCAGTTCTTC.

Worth noting for this clonotype: Just one base apart from a much larger clone, this may be a read error. The CDR3 region has the DNA TGTGCCAGCAGTCTGGGGGGGACCCTCCAAGAGACCCGGTACTTC. Its translation: CASSLGGTLQETRYF. V and J are TRBV12-3 or TRBV12-4 and TRBJ2-5; 7 bases map to TRBD2. The CDR3 totals 15 residues.

This clonotype was recorded many times. The CDR3 nucleotides read TGTGCCAGCAGCGTAGGGGTAGGGGGGATGAACACTGAAGCTTTCTTT. Translated, it gives CASSVGVGGMNTEAFF. The rearrangement links TRBV9 to TRBJ1-1; D may be TRBD1 (6 bases). Germline V CDR1 and CDR2: SGDLS, YYNGEE. Trimming removed 0 bases at V and 0 bases at J, with 12 bases between. This CDR3 spans 16 amino acids.

There are a few counts of this clonotype. The junction departs from the called germline gene at one end, perhaps through a read error. The rearrangement links TRBV5-1 to TRBJ2-1; the D gene is possibly TRBD2 (6 bases). The CDR3 has 14 residues. CDR1 and CDR2 from the germline V gene are SGHRS and YFSETQ. The CDR3 protein is CASSLEGGPAEQFF. The CDR3, as DNA: TGCGCCAGCAGTTTGGAGGGCGGTCCGGCTGAGCAGTTCTTC.

In regard to this clonotype: Sequence at one end of the junction differs from germline and may be a read error. This rearrangement joins TRBV12-3 or TRBV12-4 to TRBJ2-1; no clear D. The CDR3 covers 11 residues. For the CDR3, the DNA is TGTGCCAGCAGTTTGCTAAAGGAGCTGTTCTTC. Its translation: CASSLLKELFF.

The CDR3 coding sequence is TGTGCCAGCAGCGTAGAGTCTTTAGGACACGGGACCTATGGCTACACCTTC. It translates to CASSVESLGHGTYGYTF. This sequence joins TRBV9 and TRBJ1-2; D possibly corresponds to TRBD1 (5 bases). Germline V gene lookup returns CDR1 SGDLS and CDR2 YYNGEE. The V and J ends lost 0 bases and 4 bases respectively, with 19 bases between them. The CDR3 covers 17 residues.

This clonotype was observed a handful of times. This chain joins TRBV10-3 and TRBJ1-2; D is ambiguous. The CDR3 runs to 14 residues. In germline, CDR1 is ENHRY, CDR2 SYGVKD. V lost 1 base to trimming and J lost 6 bases, with 12 bases between them. The CDR3 region is CAISELAGGDGYTF. CDR3 in DNA: TGTGCCATCAGTGAGTTGGCCGGTGGGGATGGCTACACCTTC.

A few counts support this clonotype. The V and J genes are TRBV20-1 and TRBJ2-5; no clear D gene. The V gene's germline CDR1 is DFQATT and CDR2 SNEGSKA (reference sequence). The CDR3 has 11 residues. Trimming removed 0 bases from V and 5 bases from J, with 4 bases in between. CDR3 coding DNA: TGCAGTGCTAGAGATGTGGAGACCCAGTACTTC. Translating gives CSARDVETQYF.

The rearrangement joins TRBV12-3 or TRBV12-4 to TRBJ1-2; 8 positions match TRBD1. The CDR3 loop spans 14 amino acids. With 6 bases clipped from V and 4 bases from J, the junction kept 7 bases outside the gene matches. CDR3 DNA: TGTGCCAGCAGCCCCACAGGGGGAACCTATGGCTACACCTTC. Its translation: CASSPTGGTYGYTF.

This clonotype has a handful of counts. V gene TRBV20-1 combines with J gene TRBJ1-5; a possible D gene is TRBD1 (5 bases). Trimming took off 3 bases at V and 0 bases at J, with 12 bases between the two ends. Germline V gene data show CDR1 as DFQATT and CDR2 as SNEGSKA (reference sequence). CDR3 size: 15 residues. The CDR3 bases are TGCAGTGCTAGGGAGGGACGGTATAGCAATCAGCCCCAGCATTTT. Its translation is CSAREGRYSNQPQHF.

The V call is TRBV12-3 or TRBV12-4, the J call TRBJ2-5, with 7 bases aligning to TRBD2. This CDR3 has 14 residues. The V and J ends lost 6 bases and 4 bases, in that order; junction bases with no gene match: 8. CDR3 DNA sequence: TGTGCCAGCAGATCTCCGGGACTACGAGAGACCCAGTACTTC. This gives the protein CASRSPGLRETQYF.

This clonotype was found a few times. This sequence joins TRBV5-1 and TRBJ2-7, with D uncertain. The ends were cut back, 0 bases at V and 3 bases at J, with 10 bases in the middle. Germline V gene data show CDR1 as SGHRS and CDR2 as YFSETQ. The CDR3 is made up of 14 amino acids. The CDR3 DNA reads TGCGCCAGCAGCTTGGACCCCCTGAGCTACGAGCAGTACTTC. Translated: CASSLDPLSYEQYF. Using reference TRBV5-1 and TRBJ2-7 for the parts outside the CDR3, the full variable domain is KAGVTQTPRYLIKTRGQQVTLSCSPISGHRSVSWYQQTPGQGLQFLFEYFSETQRNKGNFPGRFSGRQFSNSRSEMNVSTLELGDSALYLCASSLDPLSYEQYFGPGTRLTVT.

J is TRBJ2-1 and V is TRBV10-2; 11 nucleotides align to TRBD2. Trimming removed 3 bases from V and 1 base from J; junction bases left unmatched: 8. Germline V CDR1 and CDR2: WSHSY, SAAADI. There are 18 residues in the CDR3. The CDR3 sequence is CASSDKTSGTLSYNEQFF. DNA for the CDR3: TGCGCCAGCAGTGACAAGACTAGCGGGACGCTATCCTACAATGAGCAGTTCTTC.

In this sample, this clonotype turned up many times. The rearrangement uses TRBV14 and TRBJ2-1, with TRBD1 identical over 8 bases. V shed 4 bases and J 3 bases; nucleotides not matched to a gene: 2. Germline assignment: CDR1 SGHDN and CDR2 FVKESK. CDR3 length equals 14 residues. Here the CDR3 reads CASSPGQDYNEQFF. CDR3 in DNA: TGTGCCAGCAGCCCGGGACAGGACTACAATGAGCAGTTCTTC. The whole variable domain, filled in from reference TRBV14 and TRBJ2-1, reads EAGVTQFPSHSVIEKGQTVTLRCDPISGHDNLYWYRRVMGKEIKFLLHFVKESKQDESGMPNNRFLAERTGGTYSTLKVQPAELEDSGVYFCASSPGQDYNEQFFGPGTRLTVL.

This clonotype has just a few counts. The chain is built from TRBV3-1 and TRBJ1-3, with 8 bases aligning to TRBD1. Germline loops: CDR1 LGHDT, CDR2 YNNKEL (reference sequence). This CDR3 spans 16 amino acids. V was pared by 2 bases and J by 4 bases, with 7 bases of the junction left unmatched. The CDR3 nucleotides read TGTGCCAGCAGCCAACACGCAGGGGGCGTCGGAAACACCATATATTTT. This sequence encodes CASSQHAGGVGNTIYF.

The rearrangement uses TRBV2 and TRBJ2-7; D remains ambiguous. V lost 2 bases and J 0 bases, leaving 8 bases between the germline ends. CDR3 length equals 14 residues. Germline CDR1 reads SNHLY; CDR2 reads FYNNEI. The CDR3 region has the DNA TGTGCCAGCAGTGAACCCTACAGCTCCTACGAGCAGTACTTC. Its protein product is CASSEPYSSYEQYF.

This clonotype was picked up a small number of times. V and J are TRBV4-1 and TRBJ2-7; unclear D gene. V shed 0 bases and J shed 0 bases, with 12 bases lying between them. This CDR3 contains 16 residues. Per the germline V gene, CDR1 is MGHRA and CDR2 is YSYEKL. The CDR3 loop reads CASSQDPRPSSYEQYF. The CDR3 bases are TGCGCCAGCAGCCAAGATCCCCGACCCAGCTCCTACGAGCAGTACTTC.

The chain carries TRBV7-9 and TRBJ2-2, with D possibly matching TRBD2 (5 bases). The CDR3 extends over 11 amino acids. Trimming cost V 11 bases and J 7 bases, with 11 bases left between them. Germline V gene lookup returns CDR1 SEHNR and CDR2 FQNEAQ (reference sequence). CDR3 sequence: CAVGDLGELFF. The CDR3 nucleotides are TGTGCCGTCGGGGATCTCGGGGAGCTGTTTTTT.

There are a few counts of this clonotype. The V gene is TRBV9, the J gene TRBJ2-3; TRBD2 aligns across 12 bases. V lost 4 bases, J lost 1 base, and 16 bases stayed unmatched. CDR3 length equals 20 residues. Germline V gives CDR1 SGDLS, CDR2 YYNGEE. For the CDR3, the DNA is TGTGCCAGCAGCCCCAAAGGAAGACTAGCGGGAGCGGACCGCACAGATACGCAGTATTTT. Its protein is CASSPKGRLAGADRTDTQYF.

J is TRBJ1-1 and V is TRBV11-2; possibly TRBD1 for D (5 bases). CDR1 and CDR2 (germline): SGHAT, FQNNGV. This CDR3 region has 15 residues. V gave up 2 bases and J gave up 0 bases, with 10 bases separating them. CDR3 DNA sequence: TGTGCCAGCAGCTTATTTGGGACCTTGAACACTGAAGCTTTCTTT. It specifies CASSLFGTLNTEAFF.